Listed below are T cell receptor beta chains from one sample, sequenced in a study of CD8+CD57+ T cells in acquired aplastic anemia. TCRdb re-derived calls from the reads in MiXCR, one entry per CDR3 protein. This sample carries about 130,000 distinct CDR3 sequences, less than 45% of them seen once, and the ten largest clones take more than 7%. Sample: sorted CD4+, CD8+, or CD8+CD57+ T cells (not recorded which) from PBMCs. The receptors were gathered from a human donor in good health, serving as a control. The CDR3 runs from the conserved cysteine through the conserved F or W. Fields, in order: CDR3 protein, V gene, J gene.

CASIGQGAAFF,TRBV2,TRBJ1-1
CSVEGIVDSYNEQFF,TRBV29-1,TRBJ2-1
CASSVGGGTGELFF,TRBV27,TRBJ2-2
CAGRVEGPLPGAQYF,TRBV2,TRBJ2-5
CASSTGQGQETQYF,TRBV2,TRBJ2-5
CASSQQGQGTYEQYF,TRBV5-1,TRBJ2-7
CASSLGVTEAFF,TRBV12-3/TRBV12-4,TRBJ1-1
CASSLDVTRHNEQFF,TRBV13,TRBJ2-1
CASSYRQLQETQYF,TRBV3-1,TRBJ2-5
CATSAATGSASYNEQFF,TRBV24-1,TRBJ2-1
CASSQMTGGEGDTQYF,TRBV4-1,TRBJ2-3
CASRTGKTSPEQYF,TRBV5-1,TRBJ2-7
CASSFGLAGETQYF,TRBV11-3,TRBJ2-5
CASSQPGTGGFETQYF,TRBV4-1,TRBJ2-5
CASSYLTVTNTGELFF,TRBV6-6,TRBJ2-2
CASSRGVATDTQYF,TRBV9,TRBJ2-3
CATSRGDGSYEQYF,TRBV15,TRBJ2-7
CASSHRDRGYEQYF,TRBV3-1,TRBJ2-7
CASSAGVTEAFF,TRBV2,TRBJ1-1
CATSDFGTSGYNEQFF,TRBV24-1,TRBJ2-1
CASSRDRVTSPLHF,TRBV5-5,TRBJ1-6
CSAGPAAKNIQYF,TRBV20-1,TRBJ2-4
CASSLTGTGNMESNQPQHF,TRBV5-1,TRBJ1-5
CASSFGTGADTQYF,TRBV12-5,TRBJ2-3
CASMSGSSYEQYF,TRBV16,TRBJ2-7
CASSLGERGTDTQYF,TRBV5-5,TRBJ2-3
CSARGVRSSDTQYF,TRBV20-1,TRBJ2-3
CASSSADLPTGTDTQYF,TRBV7-9,TRBJ2-3
CASSPYRTEAFF,TRBV12-3/TRBV12-4,TRBJ1-1
CATSTDPGRYSF,TRBV15,TRBJ1-2
CATSDPAGGGETQYF,TRBV24-1,TRBJ2-5
CSGQGNYEQYF,TRBV20-1,TRBJ2-7
CAVSEGNTEAFF,TRBV10-3,TRBJ1-1
CASTPAQRGNTIYF,TRBV19,TRBJ1-3
CASSFGATIVYGYTF,TRBV5-5,TRBJ1-2
CASRLGTGGLDPPLHF,TRBV19,TRBJ1-6
CASSRVSAGEQYF,TRBV3-1,TRBJ2-7
CSAGRQGNQPQHF,TRBV20-1,TRBJ1-5
CASRGHRVPYEQYF,TRBV6-1,TRBJ2-7
CASIIAGRNTGELFF,TRBV6-1,TRBJ2-2
CASSPRGKRTEAFF,TRBV3-1,TRBJ1-1
CASSIPEQYF,TRBV19,TRBJ2-7
CASKERPTNEKLFF,TRBV19,TRBJ1-4
CASSVRGGVSYEQYF,TRBV7-2,TRBJ2-7
CAWSVGGYTGGLFF,TRBV30,TRBJ2-2
CSARDWQGASSPLHF,TRBV20-1,TRBJ1-6
CASSEQGYGANVLTF,TRBV9,TRBJ2-6